A selection of T cell receptor beta chains follows, all from one sample in a study of cytomegalovirus exposure and HLA in healthy donors. This table comes from immunoSEQ multiplex PCR, and its TCRdb copy is limited to in-frame clones, with some not included. The sample contains roughly 190,000 clones, roughly 77% of which appear only once. The sample consisted of PBMCs. Every receptor here comes from a woman between 50 and 59 years old in good health and CMV-seronegative. Each CDR3 is given with its conserved first and last residue. D genes are given only for firm matches. The size field is filled for only some rows; it gives once, few, many or a size class.

NA,NA,TRBJ2-2,TRBV9,TGTGCCAGCAGCGACAGACACCCGTCGGTGGGCACCGGGGAGCTGTTTTTT,CASSDRHPSVGTGELFF
TRBD2,NA,TRBJ2-1,TRBV25-1,TGTGCCAGCAGTGCTAGCGGGATGATATCCTACAATGAGCAGTTCTTC,CASSASGMISYNEQFF
NA,NA,TRBJ1-2,TRBV7-9,TGTTCCAGCAGCATTCAAGCGAACTATGGCTACACCTTC,CSSSIQANYGYTF
NA,NA,TRBJ2-7,TRBV6-6,TGTGCCAGCAGTTACCCTTCGGGCGAGCAGTACTTC,CASSYPSGEQYF
TRBD1,NA,TRBJ2-3,TRBV2,TGTGCCAGCACCCCGAGGGACAGACCAAGTGATACGCAGTATTTT,CASTPRDRPSDTQYF
NA,NA,TRBJ1-4,TRBV27,TGTGCCAGCGGACATGGGGTGGAAAAACTGTTTTTT,CASGHGVEKLFF
TRBD2,NA,TRBJ2-2,TRBV7-2,TGTGCCAGCAACTCCGGGGGGACCGGGGAGCTGTTTTTT,CASNSGGTGELFF
NA,NA,TRBJ2-5,TRBV4-1,TGCGCCAGCAGCCAAGATACCTACAGAACAGAGACCCAGTACTTC,CASSQDTYRTETQYF
NA,few,TRBJ1-1,TRBV2,TGTGCCAGCAGCAGAACCGGGAGAATGAACACTGAAGCTTTCTTT,CASSRTGRMNTEAFF
NA,NA,TRBJ2-5,TRBV30,TGTGCCTGGAGTAGTACAGAAGATTACCAAGAGACCCAGTACTTC,CAWSSTEDYQETQYF
NA,NA,TRBJ1-3,TRBV30,TGTGCCTGGAGTGCCCTTGCCGGGGGAAACACCATATATTTT,CAWSALAGGNTIYF
TRBD1,NA,TRBJ1-1,TRBV7-6,TGTGCCAGCAGCTTAGTGGCAGTTTGGGGACAGGGGGCTTTGAACACTGAAGCTTTCTTT,CASSLVAVWGQGALNTEAFF
TRBD2,NA,TRBJ2-2,TRBV19,TGTGCCAGTAGTGGGCCAGCGGGAGTTTCCGGGGAGCTGTTTTTT,CASSGPAGVSGELFF
NA,once,TRBJ1-4,TRBV7-9,TGTGCCAGCAGCCCGGGCAGGGCCAATGAAAAACTGTTTTTT,CASSPGRANEKLFF
TRBD1,once,TRBJ1-4,TRBV7-9,TGTGCCAGCAGCTTAAAAGGGGGCCTCAATGAAAAACTGTTTTTT,CASSLKGGLNEKLFF
TRBD2,NA,TRBJ2-3,TRBV27,TGTGCCAGCAGTTTACCTAGCGGGAGAGTTACAGATACGCAGTATTTT,CASSLPSGRVTDTQYF
NA,NA,TRBJ1-2,TRBV9,TGTGCCAGCAGCGTAGATGAGGGAACCCCCTATGGCTACACCTTC,CASSVDEGTPYGYTF
NA,NA,TRBJ2-7,TRBV5-1,TGCGCCAGCAGCGGAGGAATCTACGAGCAGTACTTC,CASSGGIYEQYF
TRBD2,NA,TRBJ2-5,TRBV10-3,TGTGCCATCAGCACGACTAGCGGGATGACGGAGACCCAGTACTTC,CAISTTSGMTETQYF
NA,NA,TRBJ2-2,TRBV18,TGTGCCAGCTCACCACTCGAGACAACGAACACCGGGGAGCTGTTTTTT,CASSPLETTNTGELFF
TRBD1,once,TRBJ2-1,TRBV7-2,TGTGCCAGCAGCCCCACGGGACAGGGATACAATGAGCAGTTCTTC,CASSPTGQGYNEQFF
NA,NA,TRBJ1-4,TRBV7-9,TGTGCCAGCAGCTTAGCGGTCGGGGCAACTAATGAAAAACTGTTTTTT,CASSLAVGATNEKLFF
NA,NA,TRBJ2-3,TRBV7-2,TGTGCCAGCAGCTTGCGTCCTCTCAGGGCAGATACGCAGTATTTT,CASSLRPLRADTQYF
TRBD1,NA,TRBJ1-2,TRBV6-5,TGTGCCAGCGGCGAACCGGGACAGGGGTATGGCTACACCTTC,CASGEPGQGYGYTF
NA,NA,TRBJ2-7,TRBV10-3,TGTGCCATCAGCCCCCTGAGGGACAACTCCTACGAGCAGTACTTC,CAISPLRDNSYEQYF
TRBD1,NA,TRBJ2-1,TRBV19,TGTGCCAGTAGTATCCCACAGGGGCTGGGGGTCAATGAGCAGTTCTTC,CASSIPQGLGVNEQFF
TRBD2,NA,TRBJ2-1,TRBV6-1,TGTGCCAGCAGTGAAGTAAAGACTAGCGGATACAATGAGCAGTTCTTC,CASSEVKTSGYNEQFF
TRBD2,NA,TRBJ2-3,TRBV9,TGTGCCAGCAGCGTGGTAGCGGGAGCAGGCACAGATACGCAGTATTTT,CASSVVAGAGTDTQYF
TRBD2,NA,TRBJ2-1,TRBV27,TGTGCCAGCAGGACTAGCGGGAGAAACAATGAGCAGTTCTTC,CASRTSGRNNEQFF
TRBD2,few,TRBJ2-1,TRBV6-5,TGTGCCAGCAGCTTAGCGGGAGGGCCTAATGAGCAGTTCTTC,CASSLAGGPNEQFF
TRBD1,few,TRBJ2-7,TRBV2,TGTGCCAGCAGTGGGACAGGGGATGCCTACGAGCAGTACTTC,CASSGTGDAYEQYF
TRBD1,NA,TRBJ2-7,TRBV29-1,TGCAGCGTTGGGGACAGGGACTACGAGCAGTACTTC,CSVGDRDYEQYF
NA,NA,TRBJ1-2,TRBV5-6,TGTGCCAGCAGCTTGGCGGGAGGCGGCTACACCTTC,CASSLAGGGYTF
TRBD1,NA,TRBJ2-1,TRBV29-1,TGCAGCGTCCGTCGGTTTGCAGGGGGTGTTGATGAGCAGTTCTTC,CSVRRFAGGVDEQFF
TRBD1,NA,TRBJ2-2,TRBV7-8,TGTGCCAGCAGCCCGGGGACAGGGGGTGGACCCGGGGAGCTGTTTTTT,CASSPGTGGGPGELFF
NA,NA,TRBJ1-1,TRBV9,TGTGCCAGCAGCGTTTCCATTTTTGACACTGAAGCTTTCTTT,CASSVSIFDTEAFF
NA,NA,TRBJ1-1,TRBV4-3,TGCGCCAGCAGCCAAGGCCTAACAGGGAGCACTGAAGCTTTCTTT,CASSQGLTGSTEAFF
TRBD2,NA,TRBJ2-7,TRBV19,TGTGCCAGTAGTAATAGGGGACTAGCGGGAGGTTACGAGCAGTACTTC,CASSNRGLAGGYEQYF
NA,NA,TRBJ2-5,TRBV7-6,TGTGCCAGCAGCCAACCAGACACCCCCTGGGAGACCCAGTACTTC,CASSQPDTPWETQYF
TRBD1,NA,TRBJ1-2,TRBV11-1,TGTGCCAGCAGCTCGGGACAGGTGGAGGGCTACACCTTC,CASSSGQVEGYTF